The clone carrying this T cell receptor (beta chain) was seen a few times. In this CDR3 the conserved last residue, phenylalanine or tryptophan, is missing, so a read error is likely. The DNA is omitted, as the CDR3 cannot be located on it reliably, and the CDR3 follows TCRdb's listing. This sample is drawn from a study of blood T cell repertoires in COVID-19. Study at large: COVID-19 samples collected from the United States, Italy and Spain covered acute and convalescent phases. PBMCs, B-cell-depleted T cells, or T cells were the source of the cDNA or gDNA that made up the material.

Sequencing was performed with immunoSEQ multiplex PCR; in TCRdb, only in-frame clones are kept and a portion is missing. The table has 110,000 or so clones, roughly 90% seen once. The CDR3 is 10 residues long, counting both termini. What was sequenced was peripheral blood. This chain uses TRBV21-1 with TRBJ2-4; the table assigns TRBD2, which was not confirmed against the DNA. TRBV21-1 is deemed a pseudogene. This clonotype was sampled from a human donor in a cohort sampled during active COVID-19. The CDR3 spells CASSTSSFIA.